The subject of this entry is one T cell receptor beta chain. No antigen is known for it. The data belong to a study of CXCR3-negative and CXCR3-positive naive CD8 T cells. Study-wide findings and caveats: Naive subsets showed comparable surface CD5, and TCR interaction strength was also inferred from TRB CDR3 physicochemistry. Cryopreserved PBMCs had partly decreased CXCR3 expression; fresh PBMCs were used in most assays.

The libraries of TRB cDNA were constructed through 5' RACE using UMI labels. TCRdb re-called the 5' RACE reads and shows each CDR3 protein once, DNA omitted. This table lists 100,000 to 150,000 distinct CDR3 sequences. The germline V gene encodes CDR1 MGHRA and CDR2 YSYEKL. The CDR3 extends over 18 amino acids. This TCR derives from a human donor in good health. Some clones in this sample may be carry-over from other donors' samples. The chain recombines TRBV4-1 with TRBJ2-7; TCRdb proposes TRBD2, but this gene call is untestable without DNA. The sequenced sample consisted of naive CXCR3- CD8+ T cells from blood. The subset was: CD45RO-CCR7+CD27+CD95- naive CD8+ T cells lacking CXCR3 (TNR3-). CDR3 sequence: CASSQGAAGRASSYEQYF.